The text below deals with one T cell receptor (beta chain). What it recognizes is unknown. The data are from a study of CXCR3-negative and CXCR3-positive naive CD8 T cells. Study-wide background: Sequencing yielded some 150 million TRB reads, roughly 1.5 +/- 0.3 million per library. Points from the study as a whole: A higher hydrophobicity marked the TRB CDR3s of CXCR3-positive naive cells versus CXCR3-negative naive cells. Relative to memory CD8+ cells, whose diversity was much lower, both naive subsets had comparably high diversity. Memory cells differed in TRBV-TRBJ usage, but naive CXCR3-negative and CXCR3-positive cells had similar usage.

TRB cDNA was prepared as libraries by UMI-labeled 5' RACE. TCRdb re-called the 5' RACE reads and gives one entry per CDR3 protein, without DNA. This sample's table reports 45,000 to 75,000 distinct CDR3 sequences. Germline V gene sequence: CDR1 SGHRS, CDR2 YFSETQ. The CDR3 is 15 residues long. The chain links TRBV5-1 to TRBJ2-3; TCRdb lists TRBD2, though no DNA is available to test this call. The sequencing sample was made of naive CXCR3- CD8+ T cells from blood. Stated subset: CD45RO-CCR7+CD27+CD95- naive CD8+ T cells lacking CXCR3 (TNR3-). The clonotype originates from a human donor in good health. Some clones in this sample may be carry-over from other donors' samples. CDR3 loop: CASSLGDSNTDTQYF.